This paragraph reports one T cell receptor beta chain. Germline V gene sequence: CDR1 SGDLS, CDR2 YYNGEE. This CDR3 is built from 15 residues. V gave up 3 bases and J gave up 4 bases, with 13 bases separating them. Each CDR3 protein gets one entry after TCRdb re-called the 5' RACE reads with MiXCR. This sample yields tens of thousands of distinct CDR3 sequences, of which around 13% are seen a single time; roughly 4.2% belongs to the top ten. Time point defined: sample taken at primary tumor resection. Whole RNA, which was extracted from tumor, nontumor lung tissue or frozen PBMC, was sequenced without any cell sorting. This record belongs to a study of spatial heterogeneity in lung cancer.

The source is a male donor with early-stage non-small cell lung cancer. Specimen: PBMCs, collected at surgery. This chain joins TRBV9 and TRBJ2-2; D perhaps matches TRBD2 (6 bases). The CDR3 bases are TGTGCCAGCAGCGATAGACTAGTTTCCACCGGGGAGCTGTTTTTT. Its translation: CASSDRLVSTGELFF.